Listed here are 14 T cell receptor beta chains from one sample, sequenced in a study of blood T cell repertoires in COVID-19 (dated by TCRdb to 2018 to 2021). Library generation was performed with the immunoSEQ multiplex PCR assay. Imported from immuneACCESS, the table was reduced by TCRdb to in-frame sequences with V and J called. These copies leave out some clones; in studies compared against another copy, an unresolved V gene accounts for under half, and the cause of the remainder is not known. In this sample the table shows 250,000 to 300,000 clones, around 83% of which occur a single time. The ten largest account for 5% of the sample. Material for sequencing was PBMCs or T cells enriched from blood (not recorded which). Source of these receptors: a man in his forties who had been exposed to COVID-19.

V usage is TRBV7-9 and J usage is TRBJ2-5, with a tentative D call TRBD2 (6 bases). The germline V gene encodes CDR1 SEHNR and CDR2 FQNEAQ (reference sequence). CDR3 length: 13 amino acids. V was pared by 5 bases and J by 4 bases, with 11 bases between. CDR3 coding DNA: TGTGCCAGCAGCGAAAGGGGAGGAGAGACCCAGTACTTC. It translates to CASSERGGETQYF.

The chain joins TRBV25-1 to TRBJ1-5; D might be TRBD1 (6 bases). Trimming took 6 bases from V and 0 from J, leaving 9 bases between them. The CDR3 length is 14 residues. Germline V gene lookup returns CDR1 MGHDK and CDR2 SYGVNS. For the CDR3, the DNA is TGTGCCAGCAGACAGACAGGTAGCAATCAGCCCCAGCATTTT. Translated, it gives CASRQTGSNQPQHF.

The genes are TRBV7-9 and TRBJ1-1; no reliable D call. CDR3 length: 15 amino acids. V lost 1 base and J lost 1, with 10 bases in between. CDR1 and CDR2 from the germline V gene are SEHNR and FQNEAQ (reference sequence). The CDR3: CASSLVMARNTEAFF. The CDR3 bases are TGTGCCAGCAGCTTAGTGATGGCAAGGAACACTGAAGCTTTCTTT.

This clone was seen a handful of times. This chain uses TRBV6-5 with TRBJ2-7; the D gene is possibly TRBD1 (5 bases). Trimming pared 6 bases from V and 3 bases from J, leaving 18 bases between. This CDR3 is 15 amino acids long. CDR1 and CDR2 (germline): MNHEY, SVGAGI. The CDR3 coding sequence is TGTGCCAGCAGAGTCAACCCCCAGGGATTCTACGAGCAGTACTTC. Its translation is CASRVNPQGFYEQYF.

The CDR3 bases are TGTGCCAGCAGCTTAGACAGGACCGTATACAATGAGCAGTTCTTC. It codes for CASSLDRTVYNEQFF. V usage is TRBV7-2 and J usage is TRBJ2-1; D might be TRBD1 (5 bases). This CDR3 has 15 residues. V was trimmed by 1 base and J by 4 bases, leaving 11 bases between them. Germline V gene lookup returns CDR1 SGHTA and CDR2 FQGNSA.

In its sample, this clone was seen a few times. The gene calls are TRBV19 and TRBJ1-5; TRBD1 might be the D (5 bases). The length of the CDR3 is 17 residues. Germline V gene data show CDR1 as LNHDA and CDR2 as SQIVND (reference sequence). Trimming took 4 bases from V and 0 from J, leaving 16 bases between them. The CDR3 protein is CASSTTWGVGSNQPQHF. CDR3 DNA: TGTGCCAGTAGTACCACCTGGGGGGTAGGTAGCAATCAGCCCCAGCATTTT. The full variable domain, with the rest looked up from reference TRBV19 and TRBJ1-5, is DGGITQSPKYLFRKEGQNVTLSCEQNLNHDAMYWYRQDPGQGLRLIYYSQIVNDFQKGDIAEGYSVSREKKESFPLTVTSAQKNPTAFYLCASSTTWGVGSNQPQHFGDGTRLSIL.

DNA of the CDR3: TGCAGCGTTGTACCAGGGCCCGGCAATCAGCCCCAGCATTTT. Translated, it gives CSVVPGPGNQPQHF. The chain recombines TRBV29-1 with TRBJ1-5; TRBD1 is a possible D gene (5 bases). This CDR3 spans 14 amino acids. CDR1 and CDR2 from the germline V gene are SQVTM and ANQGSEA. The V end was cut by 4 bases, the J end by 2 bases, with 12 bases between. The full variable domain, completed using reference TRBV29-1 and TRBJ1-5, is SAVISQKPSRDICQRGTSLTIQCQVDSQVTMMFWYRQQPGQSLTLIATANQGSEATYESGFVIDKFPISRPNLTFSTLTVSNMSPEDSSIYLCSVVPGPGNQPQHFGDGTRLSIL.

The V call is TRBV27, the J call TRBJ2-7; D uncertain. Trimming cost V 5 bases and J 2 bases, with 7 bases left between them. Germline values: CDR1 MNHEY, CDR2 SMNVEV (reference sequence). The CDR3 has 12 amino acids. CDR3 in amino acids: CASSASPYEQYF. CDR3 nucleotides: TGTGCCAGCAGTGCGTCACCCTACGAGCAGTACTTC.

The V and J genes are TRBV3-1 (or the pseudogene TRBV3-2) and TRBJ2-7, with D maybe TRBD1 (6 bases). V lost 4 bases, J lost 1 base, and 14 bases lay in between. Germline lookup yields CDR1 LGHDT and CDR2 YNNKEL (reference sequence). CDR3 size: 15 residues. CDR3 nucleotides: TGTGCCAGCAGCCTAAACAGGGAGAGGTCCTACGAGCAGTACTTC. As protein: CASSLNRERSYEQYF.

V gene TRBV21-1 combines with J gene TRBJ2-7; the table's D call, TRBD2, was not checked against the DNA. TRBV21-1 is a known pseudogene. CDR3 length: 12 residues. The CDR3 here is CASSKTSVEQYF. The CDR3 bases are TGTGCCAGCAGCAAAACCTCGGTGGAGCAGTACTTC.

The chain links TRBV2 to TRBJ1-2; maybe TRBD1 (6 bases). V dropped 0 bases and J dropped 3 bases, with 11 bases sitting between them. Germline V gene lookup returns CDR1 SNHLY and CDR2 FYNNEI. The CDR3 is 15 amino acids. The CDR3 sequence is CASSEAPAGDYGYTF. The CDR3 DNA follows: TGTGCCAGCAGTGAAGCCCCCGCAGGGGACTATGGCTACACCTTC.

The chain employs TRBV23-1 and TRBJ1-4, with 7 bases aligning to TRBD1. TRBV23-1 is an ORF, and what it does is uncertain. The CDR3 length is 19 residues. Trimming removed 8 bases from V and 6 bases from J; junction bases left unmatched: 24. This CDR3 is CASAFRDRANPGRHEKLFF. The CDR3 DNA reads as TGCGCCAGCGCGTTCCGGGACAGAGCAAATCCAGGTCGACATGAAAAACTGTTTTTT.

The chain employs TRBV11-3 and TRBJ2-1, with a possible D match to TRBD2 (5 bases). Deletions cut 5 bases from V and 3 bases from J, with 8 bases between. The CDR3 is made up of 13 amino acids. The germline CDR1 and CDR2 sequences are SGHNT and YENEEA. CDR3 in DNA: TGTGCCAGCAGCAAAGGACTCTACAATGAGCAGTTCTTC. This gives the protein CASSKGLYNEQFF. The full variable domain, rest sourced from reference TRBV11-3 and TRBJ2-1, is EAGVVQSPRYKIIEKKQPVAFWCNPISGHNTLYWYLQNLGQGPELLIRYENEEAVDDSQLPKDRFSAERLKGVDSTLKIQPAELGDSAVYLCASSKGLYNEQFFGPGTRLTVL.

The chain joins TRBV5-1 to TRBJ1-2, with TRBD1 matching 8 bases. Germline V gene lookup returns CDR1 SGHRS and CDR2 YFSETQ. Trimming at V came to 4 bases and at J to 8 bases, leaving 13 bases not matched to a gene. The CDR3 is 15 amino acids. DNA for the CDR3: TGCGCCAGCAGCCTAGGACAGGGCCAGAGACGGGGCTACACCTTC. It translates to CASSLGQGQRRGYTF.